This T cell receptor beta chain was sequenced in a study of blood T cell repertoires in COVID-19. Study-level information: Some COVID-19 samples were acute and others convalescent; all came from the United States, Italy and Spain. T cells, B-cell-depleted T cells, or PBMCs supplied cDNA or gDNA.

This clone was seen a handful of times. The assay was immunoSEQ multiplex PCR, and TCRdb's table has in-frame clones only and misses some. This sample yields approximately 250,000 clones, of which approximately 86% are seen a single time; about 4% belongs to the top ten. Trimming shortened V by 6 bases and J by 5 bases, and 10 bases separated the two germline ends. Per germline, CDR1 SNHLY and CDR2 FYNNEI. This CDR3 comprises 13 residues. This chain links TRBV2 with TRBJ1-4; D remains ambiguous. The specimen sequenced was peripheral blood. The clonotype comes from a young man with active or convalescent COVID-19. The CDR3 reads CASRADGNEKLFF. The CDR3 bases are TGTGCCAGCAGAGCGGACGGGAATGAAAAACTGTTTTTT.